The 7 T cell receptor beta chains listed next were all sequenced from one sample in a study of technical replicates of blood from several donors. This table comes from immunoSEQ multiplex PCR, and its TCRdb copy is limited to in-frame clones, with some not included. The table lists over 90,000 clones, roughly 96% of them singletons. Specimen: T cells isolated from PBMCs. Receptors were obtained from a human donor in good health.

The chain employs TRBV6-5 and TRBJ2-2, with a tentative D call TRBD1 (6 bases). This CDR3 contains 15 residues. The V gene's germline CDR1 is MNHEY and CDR2 SVGAGI. V was shortened by 2 bases and J by 1 base, with 8 bases between the two germline ends. The CDR3 DNA reads TGTGCCAGCAGTTACGAGGACAGGAACACCGGGGAGCTGTTTTTT. Translated, it gives CASSYEDRNTGELFF.

The rearrangement joins TRBV29-1 to TRBJ1-1, with 8 nucleotides matching TRBD1. V dropped 7 bases and J dropped 4; count of bases not matched to a gene: 8. The CDR3 is 13 amino acids. In germline, CDR1 is SQVTM, CDR2 ANQGSEA. This CDR3 reads CSANRGEGTEAFF. The CDR3, as DNA: TGCAGCGCCAACAGGGGGGAGGGCACTGAAGCTTTCTTT.

On this clone: The sample holds other DNA sequences that translate to the same CDR3. The chain recombines TRBV9 with TRBJ1-3; possible D gene TRBD1, 5 bases. Trimming cost V 4 bases and J 1 base, with 9 bases left between them. The CDR3 has 14 residues. Germline-derived CDR1 and CDR2 are SGDLS and YYNGEE. Written as DNA, the CDR3 is TGTGCCAGCAGCCCGGGGGGGTCTGGAAACACCATATATTTT. It specifies CASSPGGSGNTIYF. The entire variable domain, with the rest obtained from reference TRBV9 and TRBJ1-3, is as follows: DSGVTQTPKHLITATGQRVTLRCSPRSGDLSVYWYQQSLDQGLQFLIQYYNGEERAKGNILERFSAQQFPDLHSELNLSSLELGDSALYFCASSPGGSGNTIYFGEGSWLTVV.

With regard to this clone: Mismatch with germline at one junction end may stem from a read error. This chain uses TRBV7-2 with TRBJ1-2, with a tentative D call TRBD1 (5 bases). Germline assignment: CDR1 SGHTA and CDR2 FQGNSA. The CDR3 covers 15 residues. CDR3 in DNA: TGTGCCAGCAGCTCCGCAAGACAGCTCAACTATGGCCACACCTTC. Residues: CASSSARQLNYGHTF.

The chain employs TRBV29-1 and TRBJ2-1; TRBD2 matches 7 bases. CDR1 is SQVTM, CDR2 ANQGSEA, per germline. The CDR3 is made up of 14 amino acids. Trimming at V came to 8 bases and at J to 5 bases, leaving 12 bases not matched to a gene. The CDR3 coding sequence is TGCAGCTCCGTCCGGGCTAGCGGAAACAATGAGCAGTTCTTC. Its translation: CSSVRASGNNEQFF.

V gene TRBV9 combines with J gene TRBJ2-3; 12 nucleotides line up with TRBD2. The junction had 10 bases not matched to a gene; V was cut back by 0 bases and J by 5 bases. This CDR3 is built from 18 residues. Germline-derived CDR1 and CDR2 are SGDLS and YYNGEE. CDR3 DNA sequence: TGTGCCAGCAGCGTAGGACCCCTAGCGGGGGGGCTCGGAGATACGCAGTATTTT. Amino acids: CASSVGPLAGGLGDTQYF.

A remark on this clone: Its ends do not fully match the called genes, so a read error is possible. The V gene is TRBV7-2, the J gene TRBJ2-1; 9 positions agree with TRBD2. The CDR3 is 11 residues long. Germline lookup yields CDR1 SGHTA and CDR2 FQGNSA. CDR3 bases: TGTGCCAGCAGCTTAGGACTAGCGGCAATCTTC. It translates to CASSLGLAAIF.